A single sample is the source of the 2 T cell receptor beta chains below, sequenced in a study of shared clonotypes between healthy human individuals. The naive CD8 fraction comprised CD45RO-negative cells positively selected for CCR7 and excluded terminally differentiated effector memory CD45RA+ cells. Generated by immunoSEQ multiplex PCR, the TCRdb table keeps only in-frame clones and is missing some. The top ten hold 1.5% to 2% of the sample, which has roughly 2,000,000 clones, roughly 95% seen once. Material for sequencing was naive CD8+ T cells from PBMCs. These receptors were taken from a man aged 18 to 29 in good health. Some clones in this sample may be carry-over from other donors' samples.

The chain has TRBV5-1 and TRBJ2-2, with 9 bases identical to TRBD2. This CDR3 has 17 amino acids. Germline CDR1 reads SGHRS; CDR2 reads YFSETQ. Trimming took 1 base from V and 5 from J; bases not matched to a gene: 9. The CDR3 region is CASSLWVAGEGTGELFF. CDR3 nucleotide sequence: TGCGCCAGCAGCTTGTGGGTAGCGGGAGAAGGGACCGGGGAGCTGTTTTTT.

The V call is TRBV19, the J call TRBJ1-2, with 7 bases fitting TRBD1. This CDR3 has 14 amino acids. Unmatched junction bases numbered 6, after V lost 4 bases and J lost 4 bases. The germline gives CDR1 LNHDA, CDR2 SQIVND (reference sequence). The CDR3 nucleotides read TGTGCCAGTAGTAACCGGGACAGCATCTATGGCTACACCTTC. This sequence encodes CASSNRDSIYGYTF.